This T cell receptor (beta chain) was documented in a study of PD-1 blockade in mismatch repair-deficient tumors. Study-wide context: Patients had about 13 mismatch repair-deficient cancer types and were previously treated and progressing.

Whole-study findings and limits: After pembrolizumab, tumor-resident clones rose rapidly, then generally contracted before radiologic responses.

Germline values: CDR1 MNHEY, CDR2 SVGAGI. The CDR3 is made up of 13 amino acids. Trimming removed 4 bases at V and 7 bases at J, with 13 bases between. As regards this clone: Antigen unknown.

The method was immunoSEQ multiplex PCR; TCRdb's version includes in-frame clones alone and lacks a portion of them. Here the sample spans approximately 130,000 clones, 85% to 90% being singletons. Sequenced material: peripheral blood, taken 44 weeks after starting pembrolizumab. The source is an adult with mismatch repair-deficient cancer. The chain uses TRBV6-5 and TRBJ1-1; no clear D. CDR3 residues: CASSFSPRLEAFF. The DNA for the CDR3 is TGTGCCAGCAGTTTTTCCCCACGCCTTGAAGCTTTCTTT.